This T cell receptor beta chain was obtained from a study of blood T cell repertoires in COVID-19. Study background: There were acute and convalescent COVID-19 samples, and they came from the United States, Italy and Spain. The cDNA or gDNA used as material had been derived from T cells, B-cell-depleted T cells, or PBMCs.

In the original analysis: Amplified reference gene primers provided the basis for estimating nucleated cell counts. The protocol was immunoSEQ multiplex PCR, while the TCRdb copy is restricted to in-frame clones and leaves out a portion. The V and J calls and clone size are taken from that table; D and trimming were inferred from the DNA. The data show some 70,000 clones, 65% to 90% seen once. Sequencing was done on a sample of peripheral blood. The clonotype originates from a man older than 75 with acute or convalescent COVID-19.

Here the CDR3 DNA reads TGTGCCAGCAGCTTAGGGGGACTAGCGGGAGGGCGAGCCACAGATACGCAGTATTTT. This gives the protein CASSLGGLAGGRATDTQYF. The chain recombines TRBV7-2 with TRBJ2-3; the match to TRBD2 covers 16 bases. The germline V gene has CDR1 SGHTA and CDR2 FQGNSA. With V trimmed by 1 base and J by 2 bases, 6 bases remained unmatched. The CDR3 loop spans 19 amino acids.